The sample holds a few counts of the clone carrying this T cell receptor beta chain. Antigen: not known. This sample is drawn from a study of blood T cells in healthy people across ages. The CDR3 spans 15 residues. Trimming cost V 2 bases and J 1 base, with 10 bases left between them. Germline lookup yields CDR1 SGHTA and CDR2 FQGNSA. With a J-beta primer mix and a sample-barcoded 5' primer, a second PCR ran about 7 to 12 cycles. Each CDR3 protein gets one entry after TCRdb re-called the 5' RACE reads with MiXCR. The sample includes under 750,000 distinct CDR3 sequences, around 50% of them seen just once. Whole-study findings and limits: Versus aged donors, long-lived donors had higher diversity and more naive CD4+ cells.

The chain combines TRBV7-2 with TRBJ2-3, with TRBD2 as a possible D gene (5 bases). This clonotype was sampled from a man aged 80 or over in good health. Material for sequencing was blood. CDR3 sequence reads: CASSLFAGGTDTQYF. CDR3 nucleotides: TGTGCCAGCAGCTTATTCGCCGGGGGCACAGATACGCAGTATTTT.